This TCR beta chain was retrieved from a study of blood T cells in healthy people across ages (dated by TCRdb to 2015 to 2017). At the level of the whole study: In model experiments, template switching captured roughly one uniquely barcoded TCR beta cDNA molecule for every two T cells. The study measured age-related changes in TCR beta repertoire diversity using deep sequencing normalized with unique cDNA molecular identifiers. The donors were divided into four age groups: young (average 16 years), middle-aged (approximately 41), aged (approximately 62) and long-lived (around 87). To avoid experimental bias, donors of different ages were spread randomly across the sequencing lanes. Using the same blood draw, the study looked at two additional independent replicas of 1 million unique cDNA reads for two donors, one aged 18 to 30 and the other aged 80 or older. Overall study results and their limits: Because donor CMV infection status was unknown, age-related changes in expanded clonotypes were potentially confounded. Since profiling was done on bulk unsorted PBMCs, naive and antigen-experienced compartments could not be conclusively compared. Observed TCR beta diversity per million T cells fell roughly linearly with age, and a significant reduction was already apparent by age around 40. Observed TCR beta diversity correlated strongly with the percentage of naive T cells measured by flow cytometry. Compared with the aged group, more naive CD4+ T cells, fewer expanded clones and increased TCR diversity were shown by the long-lived group, suggesting age selection. Estimates of total diversity from one million sequenced T cells were regarded as lower bounds and underestimates.

The CDR3 goes from the cysteine to the phenylalanine over 15 residues. Of the read, only the CDR3 DNA is kept; its 45 bases are in frame from base 1. CDR1 SNHLY and CDR2 FYNNEI are derived from the germline V gene. V has 6 bases trimmed and J has 1 base trimmed; junction bases matching no gene number 8. Systemically healthy Caucasian individuals from Russia, around 38 in total and aged roughly 6 to 95 years, were included as donors. Roughly 10 milliliters of peripheral blood were collected from each donor into EDTA-treated Vacutainer tubes. Ficoll-Paque density-gradient centrifugation was used to isolate PBMCs, with at least 6.5 million per sample. Total RNA, at least 5 micrograms per sample, was extracted from PBMCs with Trizol reagent. For every donor, an aliquot of PBMCs went through flow cytometry to measure the percentages of naive CD45RAhigh/CD27high T cells. The library relied on 5' RACE. TCRdb lists the instrument as Illumina HiSeq 2500. A second PCR of roughly 6 to 11 cycles was run with a J-beta primer mix and a sample-barcoded 5' primer. Each TCR beta cDNA molecule received a unique molecular identifier from a template-switch 5' adaptor carrying 12 random nucleotides. Each sample yielded at least 2.5 million CDR3-containing paired-end reads. First-strand cDNA was synthesized from all RNA with the Mint cDNA synthesis kit, primed by a TRBC-specific oligonucleotide. All cDNA was treated with uracil-DNA glycosylase and then went through a first 18-cycle PCR with the universal primers M1SS and BC2_uni_R. Concerning the study's data processing: For normalization, 1 million high-quality reads, each with a distinct molecular identifier, were randomly selected from each sample. Reads with shared molecular identifiers were discarded instead of being binned into consensus sequences. MiTCR, set to a Q25 quality threshold and the strictest error-elimination algorithm, was used for CDR3 identification, clonotype clustering and error correction. A nonparametric unseen species model with Euler transformation was used to estimate lower-bound total TCR beta diversity. TCRdb trimmed the raw reads at Q25, called clones with MiXCR and kept productive beta chains. A single entry per CDR3 protein holds the most common genes and DNA from its merged rows. In this record, the V and J calls reflect TCRdb's handling and not the investigators' own analysis. The sample table contains about 1,500,000 distinct CDR3 sequences; only one count was recorded for 35% to 45% of them. Roughly 7.7% of the sample lies in the top ten.

About this clonotype: What antigen it recognizes has not been identified. There are no base qualities to consult, and no much larger clone falls within one base.

The TCR comes from a woman aged 18-29 years in good health. The sequenced material came from blood. This receptor chain uses TRBV2 and TRBJ2-5, with 7 bases aligning to TRBD1. CDR3 protein: CASRAGTAVQETQYF. The nucleotides are TGTGCCAGCAGGGCAGGGACAGCCGTCCAAGAGACCCAGTACTTC.